This T cell receptor (beta chain) was captured by sequencing in a study of blood T cell repertoires in COVID-19. About the research overall: Spain, Italy and the United States supplied samples that represented acute and convalescent COVID-19. PBMCs, B-cell-depleted T cells, or T cells were the source of the cDNA or gDNA that made up the material.

Original processing notes: Quantification of nucleated cells was approximated via reference gene primer amplification. Only in-frame clones appear in the TCRdb table, and some are missing; sequencing was by immunoSEQ multiplex PCR. The V and J calls and clone size are taken from that table; D and trimming were inferred from the DNA. Here the sample spans under 200,000 clones, just under 85% being singletons. Patients from Seattle were sampled longitudinally, starting during active infection. Per the germline V gene, CDR1 is SGHRS and CDR2 is YFSETQ. With V trimmed by 4 bases and J by 4 bases, 5 bases remained unmatched. CDR3 size: 15 residues.

The chain carries TRBV5-1 and TRBJ2-2; 9 positions agree with TRBD1. The sample taken for sequencing was peripheral blood. The origin of this receptor is a man aged 55 to 69 with COVID-19, enrolled during active disease. DNA for the CDR3: TGCGCCAGCAGCCAACAGGGGGCAGGCACCGGGGAGCTGTTTTTT. Protein sequence: CASSQQGAGTGELFF.